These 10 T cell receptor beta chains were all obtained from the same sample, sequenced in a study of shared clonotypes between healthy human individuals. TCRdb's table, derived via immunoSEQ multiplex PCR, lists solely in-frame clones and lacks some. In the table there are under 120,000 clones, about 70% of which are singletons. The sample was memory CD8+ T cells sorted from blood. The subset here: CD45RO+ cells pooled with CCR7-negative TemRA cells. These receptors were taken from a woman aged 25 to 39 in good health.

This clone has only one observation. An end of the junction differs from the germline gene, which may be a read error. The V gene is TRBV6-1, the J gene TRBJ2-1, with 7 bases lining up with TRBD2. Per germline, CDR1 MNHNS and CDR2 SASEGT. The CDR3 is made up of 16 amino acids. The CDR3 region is CATSDLGEGQGNEQFF. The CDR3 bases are TGTGCCACCAGTGATTTGGGGGAGGGCCAGGGCAATGAGCAGTTCTTC.

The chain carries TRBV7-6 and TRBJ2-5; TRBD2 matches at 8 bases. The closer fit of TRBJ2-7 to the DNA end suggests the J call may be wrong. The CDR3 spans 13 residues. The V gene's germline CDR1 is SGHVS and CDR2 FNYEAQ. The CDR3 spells CASSLQGTSEQYF. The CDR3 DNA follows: TGTGCCAGCAGCTTACAGGGGACTAGCGAGCAGTACTTC.

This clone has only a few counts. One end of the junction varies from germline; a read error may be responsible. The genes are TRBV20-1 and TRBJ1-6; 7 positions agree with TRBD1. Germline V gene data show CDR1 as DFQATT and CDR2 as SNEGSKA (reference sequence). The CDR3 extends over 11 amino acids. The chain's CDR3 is CSARVGPQGEF. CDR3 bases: TGCAGTGCTAGAGTCGGACCCCAGGGGGAGTTT.

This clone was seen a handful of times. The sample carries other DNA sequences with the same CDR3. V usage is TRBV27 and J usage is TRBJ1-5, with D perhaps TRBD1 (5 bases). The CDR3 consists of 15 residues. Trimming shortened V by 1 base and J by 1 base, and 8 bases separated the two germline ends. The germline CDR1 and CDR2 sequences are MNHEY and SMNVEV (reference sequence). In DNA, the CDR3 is TGTGCCAGCAGTTTATTGGGGGTCAGCAATCAGCCCCAGCATTTT. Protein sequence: CASSLLGVSNQPQHF.

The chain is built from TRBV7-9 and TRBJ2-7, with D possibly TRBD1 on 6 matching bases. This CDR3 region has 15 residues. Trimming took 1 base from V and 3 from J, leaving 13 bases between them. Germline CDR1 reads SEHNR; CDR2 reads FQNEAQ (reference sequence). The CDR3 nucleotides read TGTGCCAGCAGCTTAGTACAGGGCTTTCTCTACGAGCAGTACTTC. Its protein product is CASSLVQGFLYEQYF.

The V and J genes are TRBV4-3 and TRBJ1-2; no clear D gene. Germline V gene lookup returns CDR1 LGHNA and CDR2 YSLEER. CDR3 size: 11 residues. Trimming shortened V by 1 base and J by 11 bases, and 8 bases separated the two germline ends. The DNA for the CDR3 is TGCGCCAGCAGCCAAGGGTTATGGTACACCTTC. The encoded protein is CASSQGLWYTF.

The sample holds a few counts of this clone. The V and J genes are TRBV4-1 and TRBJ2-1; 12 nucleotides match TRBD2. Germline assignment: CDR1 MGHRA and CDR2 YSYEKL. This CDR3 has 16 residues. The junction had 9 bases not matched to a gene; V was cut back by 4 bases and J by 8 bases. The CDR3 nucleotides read TGCGCCAGCAGCCTGACCGGACTAGCGGGGCCCTATGAGCAGTTCTTC. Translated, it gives CASSLTGLAGPYEQFF.

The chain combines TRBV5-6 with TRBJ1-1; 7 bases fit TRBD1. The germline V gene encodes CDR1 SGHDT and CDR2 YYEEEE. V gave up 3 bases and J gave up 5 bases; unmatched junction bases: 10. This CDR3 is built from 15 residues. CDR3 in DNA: TGTGCCAGCAGCTCATACCCACAGGGGCGGACTGAAGCTTTCTTT. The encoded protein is CASSSYPQGRTEAFF.

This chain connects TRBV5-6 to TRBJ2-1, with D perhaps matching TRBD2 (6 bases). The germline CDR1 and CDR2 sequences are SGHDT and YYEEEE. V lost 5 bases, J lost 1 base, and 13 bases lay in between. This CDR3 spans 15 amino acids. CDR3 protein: CASRPGLQSYNEQFF. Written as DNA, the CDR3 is TGTGCCAGCAGACCGGGACTCCAATCCTACAATGAGCAGTTCTTC.

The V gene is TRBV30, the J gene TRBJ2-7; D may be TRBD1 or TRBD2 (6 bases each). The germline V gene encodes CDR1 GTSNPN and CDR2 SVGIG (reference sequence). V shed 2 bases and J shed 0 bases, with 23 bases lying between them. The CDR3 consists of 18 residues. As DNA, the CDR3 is TGTGCCTGGAGTCTTAAGGGGGGATCAGCCCTGAGCTCCTACGAGCAGTACTTC. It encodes CAWSLKGGSALSSYEQYF.